These T cell receptor beta chains were read from a single sample in a study of blood T cell repertoires in COVID-19. The method was immunoSEQ multiplex PCR; TCRdb's version includes in-frame clones alone and lacks a portion of them. The profile shows 150,000 to 200,000 clones, more than 75% of them singletons. Sequencing was carried out using PBMCs or T cells enriched from blood (not recorded which). The receptors originated from a woman between 45 and 60 years old who had recovered from COVID-19. Each CDR3 is given with its conserved first and last residue. A D gene is named only where the DNA matches it firmly. Rows may omit the clone size; those that give it use once, few, many or a size class.

>-|TRBV12-3/TRBV12-4|-|TRBJ1-2
TGTGCCAGCAGTCTCGACAGCTATGGCTACACCTTC
CASSLDSYGYTF
>-|TRBV24-1|-|TRBJ1-2
TGTGCCACCAGTGAAGGAGCTAACTATGGCTACACCTTC
CATSEGANYGYTF
>-|TRBV7-2|-|TRBJ2-7
TGTGCCAGCAGTAAGCCGGGGGCCTACGAGCAGTACTTC
CASSKPGAYEQYF
>TRBD1|TRBV11-3|-|TRBJ1-6
TGTGCCAGCAGAGACAGGGGGGGTAATTCACCCCTCCACTTT
CASRDRGGNSPLHF
>-|TRBV6-1|-|TRBJ2-3
TGTGCCAGCAGTGGTGTGAGTTCCTTTAGCACAGATACGCAGTATTTT
CASSGVSSFSTDTQYF
>-|TRBV6-5|once|TRBJ1-2
TGTGCCAGCAGTTACGGGACTCCCCCGGGCTACACCTTC
CASSYGTPPGYTF
>-|TRBV3-1/TRBV3-2|-|TRBJ1-2
TGTGCCAGCAGCCTCCGCCACGGGGGAGTCGACACCTTC
CASSLRHGGVDTF
>-|TRBV19|-|TRBJ1-5
TGTGCCAGTAGTATGGATCACAGGGTTAGCAATCAGCCCCAGCATTTT
CASSMDHRVSNQPQHF
>-|TRBV7-3|-|TRBJ2-2
TGTGCCAGCAGCCCGTCGCGGGCGCAAACCGGGGAGCTGTTTTTT
CASSPSRAQTGELFF
>TRBD1|TRBV28|few|TRBJ1-1
TGTGCCAGCAGTCTGACAGGGGGCTACACTGAAGCTTTCTTT
CASSLTGGYTEAFF
>TRBD1|TRBV6-5|few|TRBJ2-7
TGTGCCAGCAGCTACGGAATAAGGACAGGACCCTACGAGCAGTACTTC
CASSYGIRTGPYEQYF
>TRBD2|TRBV7-7|-|TRBJ2-1
TGTGCCAGCAGCTTAAGGGCTAGCGGGAGTTTAAGTGAGCAGTTCTTC
CASSLRASGSLSEQFF
>-|TRBV19|-|TRBJ1-1
TGTGCCAGTAGTGGTATCCGGGGGGCTAACACTGAAGCTTTCTTT
CASSGIRGANTEAFF
>-|TRBV6-5|-|TRBJ2-5
TGTGCCAGCAGTTACTCCGGCGGAACTGGGGAGACCCAGTACTTC
CASSYSGGTGETQYF
>TRBD2|TRBV27|many|TRBJ2-2
TGTGCCAGCAGTTCCGGGACTAGCGGGATCGGGGAGCTGTTTTTT
CASSSGTSGIGELFF
>TRBD1|TRBV20-1|-|TRBJ1-2
TGCAGTGCTAGTCCCGTCCAGGCAGGGGGGAATGGCTACACCTTC
CSASPVQAGGNGYTF
>TRBD2|TRBV24-1|-|TRBJ2-2
TGTGCCACCGGGGGCCGCGGGAGGGCTAGCGGGGAGCTGTTTTTT
CATGGRGRASGELFF
>TRBD2|TRBV4-2|-|TRBJ2-5
TGTGCCAGCAGCCACAGTGGACTAGCGGGAGAATTCGGGCAAGAGACCCAGTACTTC
CASSHSGLAGEFGQETQYF
>TRBD2|TRBV3-1/TRBV3-2|-|TRBJ2-1
TGTGCCAGCAGCCGACAAGCTAGCGGGAGGCGAGATGAGCAGTTCTTC
CASSRQASGRRDEQFF
>TRBD2|TRBV19|few|TRBJ2-7
TGTGCCAGTAGTTATATGGGAGGGGCCCGCTCCTACGAGCAGTACTTC
CASSYMGGARSYEQYF
>-|TRBV28|-|TRBJ1-1
TGTGCCAGCAGTCCTCCCACAGGCCCTCCTTTCTTT
CASSPPTGPPFF
>-|TRBV28|once|TRBJ1-3
TGTGCCAGCAGTGCCCACCAGGCTGGAAACACCATATATTTT
CASSAHQAGNTIYF
>TRBD1|TRBV24-1|-|TRBJ2-2
TGTGCCACCAGTGACTACGGGACAGGGGGAACCGGGGAGCTGTTTTTT
CATSDYGTGGTGELFF
>-|TRBV5-1|-|TRBJ2-2
TGCGCCAGCAGCTCCGTCTTTACCGGGGAGCTGTTTTTT
CASSSVFTGELFF
>-|TRBV2|-|TRBJ1-1
TGTGCCTTCAGTGAGCGCGCTGAAGCTTTCTTT
CAFSERAEAFF
>-|TRBV27|-|TRBJ1-2
TGTGCCAGCAGGGGCCTGTATGGCTACACCTTC
CASRGLYGYTF
>-|TRBV2|-|TRBJ1-5
TGTGCCAGCAGTATCCAGGGTACTTCTCGGCCCCAGCATTTT
CASSIQGTSRPQHF
>-|TRBV4-2|-|TRBJ2-1
TGTGCCAGCAGTCCCCCCGTCGGCGGAGCTGACTACAATGAGCAGTTCTTC
CASSPPVGGADYNEQFF
>-|TRBV25-1|-|TRBJ1-1
TGTGCCAGCAGTGAAACGGGGGGGCTAACTGAAGCTTTCTTT
CASSETGGLTEAFF
>TRBD2|TRBV24-1|few|TRBJ2-5
TGTGCCACCAGTGATTGGGGGACTAGCGGCCAAGAGACCCAGTACTTC
CATSDWGTSGQETQYF
>-|TRBV7-3|-|TRBJ2-2
TGTGCCAGCAGCACGACAGTCACCGGGGAGCTGTTTTTT
CASSTTVTGELFF
>TRBD1|TRBV27|few|TRBJ2-2
TGTGCCAGCAGTTTATCCCCTCAACAGGGGGCCGGGGAGCTGTTTTTT
CASSLSPQQGAGELFF
>-|TRBV19|-|TRBJ2-5
TGTGCCAGTAGCCAGCGGGACCAAGAGACCCAGTACTTC
CASSQRDQETQYF
>TRBD2|TRBV15|-|TRBJ2-7
TGTGCCACCAGCAGAGCGGGGACTAACTACGAGCAGTACTTC
CATSRAGTNYEQYF
>TRBD1|TRBV5-1|-|TRBJ2-7
TGCGCCAGCAGCTTCGGGACAGGGGGCGCCGAGCAGTACTTC
CASSFGTGGAEQYF
>TRBD2|TRBV5-1|-|TRBJ2-3
TGCGCCAGCAGCTTAACAATAGCGGGAGTCACAGATACGCAGTATTTT
CASSLTIAGVTDTQYF
>TRBD1|TRBV2|once|TRBJ1-1
TGTGCCAGCAGGATGACAGGGACCATGAACACTGAAGCTTTCTTT
CASRMTGTMNTEAFF
>TRBD2|TRBV28|-|TRBJ2-7
TGTGCCAGCAGTTTACCTAGCGGGACCTCCTACGAGCAGTACTTC
CASSLPSGTSYEQYF
>TRBD1|TRBV28|-|TRBJ1-2
TGTGCCAGCAGTTCTTGGGACAGGGGGGATGGAGGCTACACCTTC
CASSSWDRGDGGYTF
>TRBD1|TRBV28|-|TRBJ1-1
TGTGCCAGCAACTTTGGGGACAGGCCCACTGAAGCTTTCTTT
CASNFGDRPTEAFF
>-|TRBV23-1|-|TRBJ1-5
TGCGCCAGCAGTCAATTTAAGGGGAGCTACAGGGATCGCAATCAGCCCCAGCATTTT
CASSQFKGSYRDRNQPQHF
>-|TRBV6-5|-|TRBJ2-1
TGTGCCAGCAGGTCGGGGAGGTCCTACAATGAGCAGTTCTTC
CASRSGRSYNEQFF
>-|TRBV6-5|-|TRBJ1-5
TGTGCCAGCAGTTACATAGGAGGGAATCAGCCCCAGCATTTT
CASSYIGGNQPQHF
>TRBD1|TRBV5-1|-|TRBJ2-3
TGCGCCAGTTCCGGGACAGGGCCCCGGGATACGCAGTATTTT
CASSGTGPRDTQYF
>-|TRBV19|-|TRBJ1-2
TGTGCCAGTAGTGTGACATTTGGCTACACCTTC
CASSVTFGYTF